These 15 T cell receptor beta chains originate from one sample sequenced in a study of blood T cells in healthy people across ages. Combining a sample-barcoded 5' primer with a J-beta primer mix, a second PCR ran for 7 to 11 cycles. In TCRdb, the 5' RACE reads were re-called with MiXCR into one record per CDR3 protein. The sample consists of more than 800,000 distinct CDR3 sequences, 25% to 35% of them appearing once. What was sequenced was blood. The receptors originated from a woman older than 75 in good health.

Ten or more counts support this clonotype. The chain recombines TRBV5-1 with TRBJ1-2; D might be TRBD1 (6 bases). The CDR3 covers 15 residues. V was trimmed by 2 bases and J by 4 bases, leaving 15 bases between them. In germline, CDR1 is SGHRS, CDR2 YFSETQ. The CDR3 loop is CASSFSSGESYGYTF. The CDR3 coding sequence is TGCGCCAGCAGCTTTTCATCAGGGGAGAGCTATGGCTACACCTTC.

Regarding this clonotype: A much larger clone lies one base from this, so it may be a read error. The rearrangement uses TRBV6-2 or TRBV6-3 and TRBJ2-3; 7 bases agree with TRBD2. This CDR3 is 16 amino acids long. Germline lookup yields CDR1 MNHEY and CDR2 SVGEGT. The CDR3 nucleotides are TGTGCCGGCAGTCCCCGGGAGGCAACAGGCACAGATACGCAGTATTTT. The encoded protein is CAGSPREATGTDTQYF.

The genes are TRBV20-1 and TRBJ2-2; D remains unclear. From germline, CDR1 is DFQATT and CDR2 SNEGSKA (reference sequence). Deletions cut 3 bases from V and 4 bases from J, with 3 bases between. The CDR3 totals 11 residues. The CDR3, as DNA: TGCAGTGCTAGGCGCACCGGGGAGCTGTTTTTT. Translated: CSARRTGELFF.

In its sample, this clonotype was seen many times. The chain couples TRBV5-1 to TRBJ2-7; TRBD1 matches at 7 bases. The junction had 6 bases not matched to a gene; V was cut back by 4 bases and J by 5 bases. The CDR3 is 13 amino acids. Per the germline V gene, CDR1 is SGHRS and CDR2 is YFSETQ. The CDR3 sequence is CASSLTGAHEQYF. The CDR3, as DNA: TGCGCCAGCAGCCTTACAGGGGCCCACGAGCAGTACTTC.

This clonotype was detected a few times. The J gene is TRBJ2-4, the V gene TRBV6-1; tentative D call: TRBD1 (6 bases). The J call is doubtful: the DNA matches TRBJ2-7 better. Germline V gene sequence: CDR1 MNHNS, CDR2 SASEGT. The CDR3 spans 13 residues. CDR3 protein: CASSYRVVSEQYF. CDR3 bases: TGTGCCAGCAGCTACAGGGTAGTGTCCGAGCAGTACTTC.

Turning to this clonotype: No conserved phenylalanine or tryptophan is present at the end of the CDR3, so a read error is the likely explanation. J is TRBJ2-1 and V is TRBV5-4; D is possibly TRBD2 (6 bases). CDR1 and CDR2 from the germline V gene are SGHNT and YYREEE (reference sequence). The ends were cut back, 3 bases at V and 6 bases at J, with 19 bases in the middle. CDR3 length: 16 residues. This CDR3 reads CASSSDGGKVFNEQFV. DNA for the CDR3: TGTGCCAGCAGCTCGGACGGGGGAAAGGTTTTCAATGAGCAGTTCGTC.

In this sample, this clonotype turned up a few times. The chain employs TRBV14 and TRBJ1-2; D ambiguous. Trimming took 2 bases from V and 4 from J, leaving 8 bases between them. This CDR3 region has 13 residues. Looked up from germline, CDR1 is SGHDN and CDR2 is FVKESK. This CDR3 is CASSQRTVYGYTF. DNA for the CDR3: TGTGCCAGCAGCCAAAGGACGGTCTATGGCTACACCTTC. The entire variable domain, with the rest obtained from reference TRBV14 and TRBJ1-2, is as follows: EAGVTQFPSHSVIEKGQTVTLRCDPISGHDNLYWYRRVMGKEIKFLLHFVKESKQDESGMPNNRFLAERTGGTYSTLKVQPAELEDSGVYFCASSQRTVYGYTFGSGTRLTVV.

This clonotype appeared many times. V usage is TRBV10-1 and J usage is TRBJ2-3; TRBD1 agrees at 7 bases. The CDR3 consists of 15 residues. The trim removed 4 bases at V and 3 bases at J, leaving 7 bases unmatched. Per germline, CDR1 WNHNN and CDR2 SYGVQD (reference sequence). This CDR3 is CASSATGDLTDTQYF. The DNA of the CDR3 is TGCGCCAGCAGTGCCACAGGGGATTTGACAGATACGCAGTATTTT.

This clonotype turned up a few times. This sequence joins TRBV20-1 and TRBJ1-1; tentatively, D is TRBD1 (6 bases). The CDR3 length is 15 residues. Germline V gives CDR1 DFQATT, CDR2 SNEGSKA (reference sequence). With 6 bases removed from V and 4 bases from J, the gap between germline ends came to 21 bases. The CDR3: CSAINGGGLGTEAFF. Written as DNA, the CDR3 is TGCAGTGCCATCAATGGAGGGGGGTTAGGCACTGAAGCTTTCTTT.

As to this clonotype: It may be a read error: a sequence one base away is much more abundant. The chain uses TRBV6-2 or TRBV6-3 and TRBJ2-3; D is uncertain. The CDR3 has 15 residues. Germline V gives CDR1 MNHEY, CDR2 SVGEGT. In DNA form, the CDR3 reads TGTGCCAGCAGTTGGTCGGAGTTCAGCACAGATACGCGGTATTTT. It codes for CASSWSEFSTDTRYF.

J is TRBJ2-7 and V is TRBV7-8; TRBD1 matches at 10 bases. Near its end, the DNA agrees better with TRBJ2-5, so the J call may be wrong. The CDR3 spans 15 residues. Per the germline V gene, CDR1 is SGHVS and CDR2 is FQNEAQ. The DNA of the CDR3 is TGTGCCAGCTTGTCCGGGACAGGGGTACGGGAGACCCAGTACTTC. This gives the protein CASLSGTGVRETQYF.

Details on this clonotype: A much larger clone sits a single nucleotide away, making a read error possible. V gene TRBV27 combines with J gene TRBJ1-5, with a tentative D call TRBD1 (5 bases). CDR1 MNHEY and CDR2 SMNVEV come from the germline V gene (reference sequence). The CDR3 is 14 amino acids. DNA for the CDR3: TGTGCCAGCAGTTTATCTCAGGGCAATCAGCCCCGGCATTTT. Translation: CASSLSQGNQPRHF.

Concerning this clonotype itself: It may be a read error: a sequence one base away is much more abundant. The V gene is TRBV24-1, the J gene TRBJ2-1, with a weak D call TRBD2 (6 bases). There are 14 residues in the CDR3. CDR1 is KGHDR, CDR2 SFDVKD, per germline. Trimming removed 5 bases from V and 4 bases from J, with 11 bases in between. CDR3 in amino acids: CATSGGEEYNEQFF. The DNA of the CDR3 is TGTGCCACCAGTGGGGGGGAGGAATACAATGAGCAGTTCTTC.

To note about this clonotype: One base away lies a much larger clone, so this may be a sequencing read error. The chain joins TRBV12-3 or TRBV12-4 to TRBJ1-6; possibly TRBD1 for D (6 bases). The CDR3 has 18 residues. The CDR3 DNA reads TGTGCCAGCAGTTTCGGACAGAAATTAAGCTCCCATAATTCACCCCTCCACTTT. Protein product: CASSFGQKLSSHNSPLHF.

The rearrangement uses TRBV5-1 and TRBJ2-3; 8 bases agree with TRBD2. This CDR3 comprises 16 residues. The V segment lost 4 bases and the J segment 2 bases; nucleotides outside the gene matches: 9. The germline CDR1 and CDR2 sequences are SGHRS and YFSETQ. The CDR3 sequence: CASSPREGRNTDTQYF. CDR3 DNA: TGCGCCAGCAGCCCCCGGGAGGGTCGTAACACAGATACGCAGTATTTT.